This entry lists 10 T cell receptor beta chains sequenced from one sample in a study of T cell repertoires in cytomegalovirus infection. TCRdb used MiXCR to reprocess the reads, holding one entry per CDR3 protein. The profile shows 700,000 to 900,000 distinct CDR3 sequences, about 28% of them singletons. Their recognized antigens are unknown. The sequences come from cultured CD8+ T cells from PBMCs, collected from culture after CMV antigen stimulation. These receptors were obtained from a human donor in good health (CMV status not recorded). Some clones in this sample may be carry-over from other donors' samples.

The chain uses TRBV6-6 and TRBJ1-6; D is unclear. Germline V gives CDR1 MNHNY, CDR2 SVGAGI (reference sequence). V dropped 0 bases and J dropped 9 bases, with 12 bases sitting between them. This CDR3 is 15 amino acids long. The CDR3 sequence: CASSYSAGVGSPLHF. As DNA, the CDR3 is TGTGCCAGCAGTTACTCGGCCGGGGTTGGTTCACCCCTCCACTTT.

V is TRBV10-3 and J is TRBJ1-6, with D perhaps matching TRBD1 (6 bases). Germline V gene sequence: CDR1 ENHRY, CDR2 SYGVKD. Trimming removed 3 bases at V and 10 bases at J, with 10 bases between. The CDR3 has 13 amino acids. CDR3 DNA sequence: TGTGCCATCAGTGAACAGGGAAGGTCACCCCTCCACTTT. Translated, it gives CAISEQGRSPLHF.

The chain has TRBV20-1 and TRBJ1-2; D is perhaps TRBD1 (5 bases). Germline values: CDR1 DFQATT, CDR2 SNEGSKA (reference sequence). V lost 3 bases to trimming and J lost 7 bases, with 18 bases between them. The CDR3 runs to 14 residues. The CDR3 DNA is TGCAGTGCTAGTAGCACAGGTCCCGCATCTGGCTACACCTTC. It encodes CSASSTGPASGYTF.

This clonotype was picked up a small number of times. This rearrangement joins TRBV6-1 to TRBJ1-1, with D tentatively TRBD1 (5 bases). V gave up 10 bases and J gave up 6 bases, with 24 bases separating them. This CDR3 comprises 15 residues. Looked up from germline, CDR1 is MNHNS and CDR2 is SASEGT. The CDR3 nucleotides read TGTGCCATCCGGGCTGCCACCAGGGTTGTGGCTGAAGCTTTCTTT. The encoded protein is CAIRAATRVVAEAFF.

This clonotype showed up just a few times. The rearrangement uses TRBV6-1 and TRBJ2-7; TRBD1 agrees at 8 bases. This CDR3 region has 16 residues. V trimming: 5 bases; J trimming: 0 bases; junction bases outside the gene matches: 9. The germline CDR1 and CDR2 sequences are MNHNS and SASEGT. CDR3 region: CASSPNDRGYSYEQYV. The CDR3 DNA is TGTGCCAGCAGTCCAAACGACAGGGGTTACTCCTACGAGCAGTACGTC.

This clonotype appeared a few times. This rearrangement joins TRBV6-1 to TRBJ2-3; weak D call: TRBD1 (5 bases). Trimming took 4 bases from V and 1 from J, leaving 18 bases between them. Germline lookup yields CDR1 MNHNS and CDR2 SASEGT. The CDR3 is 17 amino acids. The CDR3 DNA reads TGTGCCAGCAGTGGATGGGGATCAGGGTCGGGCACAGATACGCAGTATTTT. Its protein is CASSGWGSGSGTDTQYF.

The chain links TRBV28 to TRBJ2-3, with 7 bases aligning to TRBD1. The V gene end was trimmed by 5 bases and the J gene end by 8 bases; junction bases not matched to a gene: 16. Germline assignment: CDR1 MDHEN and CDR2 SYDVKM. The CDR3 extends over 16 amino acids. CDR3 DNA sequence: TGTGCCAGCAGTCACCTTACCGGGACAGTCGAGTCTACGCAGTATTTT. As protein: CASSHLTGTVESTQYF.

This chain uses TRBV29-1 with TRBJ1-2, with 9 nucleotides matching TRBD1. The CDR3 covers 13 residues. Per the germline V gene, CDR1 is SQVTM and CDR2 is ANQGSEA. The J segment lost 3 bases and the V segment lost 5 bases, leaving 4 bases of the junction unmatched. The DNA for the CDR3 is TGCAGCGTTCCGGGACAGGGTGACTATGGCTACACCTTC. It encodes CSVPGQGDYGYTF.

The chain combines TRBV6-2 or TRBV6-3 with TRBJ2-1, with D unclear. The CDR3 spans 11 residues. Trimming stripped 2 bases from V and 11 bases from J, with 7 bases between. Germline lookup yields CDR1 MNHEY and CDR2 SVGEGT. This CDR3 reads CASSYARKQFF. For the CDR3, the DNA is TGTGCCAGCAGTTACGCCAGAAAGCAGTTCTTC.

V usage is TRBV6-8 and J usage is TRBJ2-2; D is ambiguous. This CDR3 spans 15 amino acids. V was shortened by 2 bases and J by 2 bases, with 9 bases between the two germline ends. CDR1 MNHGY and CDR2 SAAAGT come from the germline V gene. The CDR3 reads CASSYPAGNTGELFF. The CDR3 DNA reads as TGTGCCAGCAGTTACCCCGCAGGAAACACCGGGGAGCTGTTTTTT.